This T cell receptor (beta chain) emerged from a study of T-cell memory formation after mild COVID-19. Study-level findings and limits: Second-wave clones peaking on day 37 lacked confirmed SARS-CoV-2 specificity.

The germline CDR1 and CDR2 sequences are SGHAT and FQNNGV. CDR3 length: 14 amino acids. The V end was cut by 1 base, the J end by 4 bases, with 10 bases between. One entry per CDR3 protein, called by TCRdb with MiXCR from the 5' RACE reads. The sample lists about 110,000 distinct CDR3 sequences, over 15% seen once, with less than 35% in the top ten. The table lists this clonotype with a few counts. The antigen remains undetermined. Specimen: PBMCs or a T cell subset sorted from them (not recorded which). The source is an adult woman who had mild COVID-19 (a few samples of this study predate the infection). Cell type and time point are not known. This rearrangement joins TRBV11-2 to TRBJ1-1; D is possibly TRBD1 (5 bases). The CDR3 is CASSLGGGITEAFF. CDR3 sequence (DNA): TGTGCCAGCAGCTTAGGTGGGGGGATCACTGAAGCTTTCTTT.